These T cell receptor beta chains were read from a single sample in a study of sequential checkpoint blockade in melanoma. Method: immunoSEQ multiplex PCR; TCRdb's copy keeps in-frame clones and lacks some. The table includes 20,000 or so clones, approximately 72% detected once. The material sequenced was CD8+ T cells sorted from blood (inferred from file names), taken from a patient given nivolumab and ipilimumab in sequence. Receptor source: a human donor with melanoma. Both conserved end residues are part of each CDR3. D genes are given only for firm matches. Expanded clones are given a class, and other clones once, few, many or no size at all.

D gene: TRBD1
V gene: TRBV13
CDR3 length: 14
J gene: TRBJ2-7
clone size: NA
CDR3 DNA: TGTGCCAGCAGCTTGGTCGGACAGGGGGACGAGCAGTACTTC
CDR3 protein: CASSLVGQGDEQYF

D gene: NA
V gene: TRBV19
CDR3 length: 11
J gene: TRBJ1-1
clone size: few
CDR3 DNA: TGTGCCAGTAGCCTCAGCGGCTGGGCTTTCTTT
CDR3 protein: CASSLSGWAFF

D gene: NA
V gene: TRBV2
CDR3 length: 14
J gene: TRBJ2-7
clone size: NA
CDR3 DNA: TGTGCCAGCAGTGAAGTAAATGGGCTCCACGAGCAGTACTTC
CDR3 protein: CASSEVNGLHEQYF

D gene: TRBD2
V gene: TRBV7-9
CDR3 length: 17
J gene: TRBJ2-5
clone size: once
CDR3 DNA: TGTGCCAGCAGCCTCCCTCGACTAGCGGAGCTTCAAGAGACCCAGTACTTC
CDR3 protein: CASSLPRLAELQETQYF

D gene: NA
V gene: TRBV11-2
CDR3 length: 12
J gene: TRBJ2-7
clone size: NA
CDR3 DNA: TGTGCCAGCAGCCCTGGCCAGTTGGAGCAGTACTTC
CDR3 protein: CASSPGQLEQYF

D gene: TRBD1
V gene: TRBV29-1
CDR3 length: 14
J gene: TRBJ1-2
clone size: NA
CDR3 DNA: TGCAGCGTCGATCCGGGACAGGGGAACTATGGCTACACCTTC
CDR3 protein: CSVDPGQGNYGYTF

D gene: TRBD2
V gene: TRBV28
CDR3 length: 12
J gene: TRBJ2-7
clone size: NA
CDR3 DNA: TGTGCCAGCAGTTTCAGGGAGGGCGAGCAGTACTTC
CDR3 protein: CASSFREGEQYF

D gene: TRBD2
V gene: TRBV27
CDR3 length: 17
J gene: TRBJ2-7
clone size: NA
CDR3 DNA: TGTGCCAGCAGTTTATCCAGCCGACTAGCGGGCACCTACGAGCAGTACTTC
CDR3 protein: CASSLSSRLAGTYEQYF

D gene: NA
V gene: TRBV7-8
CDR3 length: 19
J gene: TRBJ2-6
clone size: NA
CDR3 DNA: TGTGCCAGCAGCTTGAGGGGGGACAGCCTACTCTCTGGGGCCAACGTCCTGACTTTC
CDR3 protein: CASSLRGDSLLSGANVLTF

D gene: NA
V gene: TRBV6-6
CDR3 length: 11
J gene: TRBJ1-2
clone size: NA
CDR3 DNA: TGTGCCAGCAGTTACGAGGGTGGCTACACCTTC
CDR3 protein: CASSYEGGYTF

D gene: NA
V gene: TRBV28
CDR3 length: 14
J gene: TRBJ1-5
clone size: NA
CDR3 DNA: TGTGCCAGCAGTTTAGGAGGGCCTAATCAGCCCCAGCATTTT
CDR3 protein: CASSLGGPNQPQHF

D gene: NA
V gene: TRBV7-2
CDR3 length: 13
J gene: TRBJ1-2
clone size: few
CDR3 DNA: TGTGCCAGCAGCCGCACGGGGTGGCGAGGCTACACCTTC
CDR3 protein: CASSRTGWRGYTF

D gene: NA
V gene: TRBV2
CDR3 length: 14
J gene: TRBJ2-7
clone size: NA
CDR3 DNA: TGTGCCAGCAGTGAGGGGCGGGATTACTACGAGCAGTACTTC
CDR3 protein: CASSEGRDYYEQYF

D gene: NA
V gene: TRBV28
CDR3 length: 12
J gene: TRBJ1-5
clone size: NA
CDR3 DNA: TGTGCCAGCAGTTTACGGGATCAGCCCCAGCATTTT
CDR3 protein: CASSLRDQPQHF

D gene: NA
V gene: TRBV2
CDR3 length: 14
J gene: TRBJ2-2
clone size: NA
CDR3 DNA: TGTGCCAGCAGTCCTACGGTTGACACCGGGGAGCTGTTTTTT
CDR3 protein: CASSPTVDTGELFF

D gene: NA
V gene: TRBV28
CDR3 length: 16
J gene: TRBJ1-2
clone size: NA
CDR3 DNA: TGTGCCAGCAGCCACCCTTATATCCGGGGAGGCTATGGCTACACCTTC
CDR3 protein: CASSHPYIRGGYGYTF

D gene: NA
V gene: TRBV28
CDR3 length: 13
J gene: TRBJ1-1
clone size: NA
CDR3 DNA: TGTGCCAGCAGTTTACGGGGTCTAGCTGAAGCTTTCTTT
CDR3 protein: CASSLRGLAEAFF